The 5 T cell receptor beta chains in this list originate from one sample, sequenced in a study of prognosis after radiotherapy for stage I lung cancer. Two-round multiplex PCR, the amplification method, yielded TCR beta CDR3 from genomic DNA. Primers targeting each individual TRBV and TRBJ gene were applied in first-round PCR. MiXCR, applied by TCRdb to the multiplex PCR reads, yields one record per CDR3 protein. The sample contains fewer than 15,000 distinct CDR3 sequences, around 50% of which appear only once. Sequencing was performed on PBMCs, taken before or after stereotactic body radiation therapy (not recorded which). These receptors came from a donor aged 50 or older with non-small cell lung cancer.

The gene calls are TRBV5-5 and TRBJ2-3; 7 bases fit TRBD1. Germline lookup yields CDR1 SGHKS and CDR2 YYEKEE (reference sequence). CDR3 length equals 17 residues. Trimming cost V 1 base and J 3 bases; bases outside gene matches: 11. CDR3 region: CASSLLKRGRATDTQYF. CDR3 nucleotide sequence: TGTGCCAGCAGCTTGTTAAAAAGGGGGCGAGCGACAGATACGCAGTATTTT.

This clonotype is classed as medium-sized (0.01 to 0.1%). V usage is TRBV5-1 and J usage is TRBJ2-7; D unresolved. V lost 1 base to trimming and J lost 1 base, with 6 bases between them. Germline CDR1 reads SGHRS; CDR2 reads YFSETQ. CDR3 length: 13 amino acids. The CDR3 DNA follows: TGCGCCAGCAGCTTGCCTCCTTCCTACGAGCAGTACTTC. This codes for CASSLPPSYEQYF. The full variable domain, with the rest looked up from reference TRBV5-1 and TRBJ2-7, is KAGVTQTPRYLIKTRGQQVTLSCSPISGHRSVSWYQQTPGQGLQFLFEYFSETQRNKGNFPGRFSGRQFSNSRSEMNVSTLELGDSALYLCASSLPPSYEQYFGPGTRLTVT.

Within the sample, this clonotype is medium-sized. V is TRBV7-2 and J is TRBJ2-7; 8 bases line up with TRBD2. Losses at the gene ends were 7 bases for V and 6 bases for J; bases not matched to a gene: 8. This CDR3 contains 13 residues. Germline V gives CDR1 SGHTA, CDR2 FQGNSA. CDR3 DNA: TGTGCCAGCACCCCGGGAGGGCCAAGCGAGCAGTACTTC. Translating it yields CASTPGGPSEQYF.

This clonotype came up many times. The chain uses TRBV2 and TRBJ2-3; D unresolved. From germline, CDR1 is SNHLY and CDR2 FYNNEI. Between the trimmed V and J ends, which lost 0 bases and 5 bases, there was a span of 6 bases. The CDR3 has 13 amino acids. CDR3 protein: CASSEASVDTQYF. In DNA, the CDR3 is TGTGCCAGCAGTGAAGCGTCGGTAGATACGCAGTATTTT.

This clonotype has ten or more counts. The J gene is TRBJ2-7, the V gene TRBV5-4; D may be TRBD1 (6 bases). CDR1 is SGHNT, CDR2 YYREEE, per germline (reference sequence). Trimming left V 3 bases short and J 6 bases short, with 13 bases between. The CDR3 totals 13 residues. CDR3 sequence (DNA): TGTGCCAGCAGCTCACAGGGCCTCGGCGAGCAGTACTTC. This gives the protein CASSSQGLGEQYF. The complete variable domain, with remaining parts taken from reference TRBV5-4 and TRBJ2-7, reads ETGVTQSPTHLIKTRGQQVTLRCSSQSGHNTVSWYQQALGQGPQFIFQYYREEENGRGNFPPRFSGLQFPNYSSELNVNALELDDSALYLCASSSQGLGEQYFGPGTRLTVT.